The 11 T cell receptor beta chains listed next were all sequenced from one sample in a study of shared clonotypes between healthy human individuals. This table comes from immunoSEQ multiplex PCR, and its TCRdb copy is limited to in-frame clones, with some not included. In the table there are fewer than 400,000 clones, around two thirds of which are singletons. Sequences were obtained from memory CD4+ T cells sorted from blood. Subset of the sample: CD45RA-negative fraction. The receptors stem from a man aged 25 to 40 in good health.

This clone was observed once. J is TRBJ1-5 and V is TRBV28; perhaps TRBD1 as D (6 bases). Trimming took off 9 bases at V and 7 bases at J, with 19 bases between the two ends. CDR3 length: 14 residues. Germline V gene data show CDR1 as MDHEN and CDR2 as SYDVKM. CDR3 DNA sequence: TGTGCCAGTCACCACAGGGTAGGGCAACAGCCCCAGCATTTT. It yields the protein CASHHRVGQQPQHF. The full variable domain, rest sourced from reference TRBV28 and TRBJ1-5, is DVKVTQSSRYLVKRTGEKVFLECVQDMDHENMFWYRQDPGLGLRLIYFSYDVKMKEKGDIPEGYSVSREKKERFSLILESASTNQTSMYLCASHHRVGQQPQHFGDGTRLSIL.

This clone was picked up many times. This rearrangement joins TRBV28 to TRBJ1-4; D may be TRBD1 (5 bases). The ends were cut back, 3 bases at V and 8 bases at J, with 16 bases in the middle. This CDR3 is built from 15 residues. Per the germline V gene, CDR1 is MDHEN and CDR2 is SYDVKM. The CDR3 loop reads CASSFPAQGGEKLFF. DNA of the CDR3: TGTGCCAGCAGTTTCCCCGCTCAGGGAGGGGAAAAACTGTTTTTT.

The chain employs TRBV19 and TRBJ2-2, with 9 nucleotides matching TRBD1. With V trimmed by 6 bases and J by 5 bases, 19 bases remained unmatched. Germline CDR1 reads LNHDA; CDR2 reads SQIVND (reference sequence). The CDR3 is made up of 19 amino acids. CDR3 in amino acids: CASRDPRRTGEAGTGELFF. CDR3 sequence (DNA): TGTGCCAGTAGAGACCCCAGGCGGACAGGGGAAGCTGGGACCGGGGAGCTGTTTTTT.

The count of this clone is one. The rearrangement joins TRBV6-5 to TRBJ2-5, with D perhaps TRBD2 (5 bases). Germline CDR1 and CDR2: MNHEY and SVGAGI. CDR3 size: 13 residues. Trimming took off 2 bases at V and 5 bases at J, with 9 bases between the two ends. This CDR3 reads CASSYQSGETQYF. The DNA of the CDR3 is TGTGCCAGCAGTTACCAGAGCGGCGAGACCCAGTACTTC.

With respect to this clone: Other DNA sequences of this sample code for an identical CDR3. The chain is built from TRBV6-1 and TRBJ1-1, with 7 bases aligning to TRBD1. The CDR3 consists of 14 residues. Per germline, CDR1 MNHNS and CDR2 SASEGT. J gave up 2 bases and V 5 bases, and 5 bases lay outside the gene matches. The CDR3 reads CASSRDSLNTEAFF. For the CDR3, the DNA is TGTGCCAGCAGTCGGGACAGCCTTAACACTGAAGCTTTCTTT.

Written as DNA, the CDR3 is TGTGCCAGCAGCTTAGGCTCGACAGGACAGATCACTTACCAAGAGACCCAGTACTTC. This codes for CASSLGSTGQITYQETQYF. The chain uses TRBV7-9 and TRBJ2-5; maybe TRBD1 (6 bases). Germline CDR1 and CDR2: SEHNR and FQNEAQ (reference sequence). The CDR3 extends over 19 amino acids. V dropped 1 base and J dropped 0 bases, with 21 bases sitting between them. Using reference TRBV7-9 and TRBJ2-5 for the parts outside the CDR3, the full variable domain is DTGVSQNPRHKITKRGQNVTFRCDPISEHNRLYWYRQTLGQGPEFLTYFQNEAQLEKSRLLSDRFSAERPKGSFSTLEIQRTEQGDSAMYLCASSLGSTGQITYQETQYFGPGTRLLVL.

The chain links TRBV7-2 to TRBJ1-5; a weak D match, TRBD1 (5 bases). Per the germline V gene, CDR1 is SGHTA and CDR2 is FQGNSA. This CDR3 region has 17 residues. V gave up 1 base and J gave up 6 bases, with 19 bases separating them. The CDR3, as DNA: TGTGCCAGCAGCTTAGGGAGCGCCAAGGGGCTAGGTCAGCCCCAGCATTTT. This codes for CASSLGSAKGLGQPQHF.

The rearrangement links TRBV19 to TRBJ2-3; 9 nucleotides match TRBD1. After removal of 6 bases from V and 0 bases from J, the junction contained 7 bases not matched to a gene. Germline assignment: CDR1 LNHDA and CDR2 SQIVND (reference sequence). The CDR3 is made up of 16 amino acids. This CDR3 reads CASRRLGQGSTDTQYF. The CDR3 DNA is TGTGCCAGTAGGAGACTGGGACAGGGTAGCACAGATACGCAGTATTTT. The whole variable domain, remainder taken from reference TRBV19 and TRBJ2-3, is DGGITQSPKYLFRKEGQNVTLSCEQNLNHDAMYWYRQDPGQGLRLIYYSQIVNDFQKGDIAEGYSVSREKKESFPLTVTSAQKNPTAFYLCASRRLGQGSTDTQYFGPGTRLTVL.

The chain joins TRBV11-2 to TRBJ1-3; 7 bases align to TRBD1. V trimming: 4 bases; J trimming: 9 bases; junction bases outside the gene matches: 3. Germline CDR1 SGHAT, CDR2 FQNNGV. CDR3 length: 12 residues. Here the CDR3 DNA reads TGTGCCAGCAGCTCAGACAGGGCCACCATATATTTT. Protein product: CASSSDRATIYF.

V gene TRBV11-3 combines with J gene TRBJ1-1; 7 bases fit TRBD1. The CDR3 totals 15 residues. Germline CDR1 SGHNT, CDR2 YENEEA. The V gene end was trimmed by 0 bases and the J gene end by 6 bases; junction bases not matched to a gene: 7. In nucleotides, the CDR3 is TGTGCCAGCAGCTTAGACGGGGACAGTTCATCTGAAGCTTTCTTT. It is translated as CASSLDGDSSSEAFF.

V gene TRBV5-4 combines with J gene TRBJ1-4; the D gene is possibly TRBD1 (5 bases). The V gene lost 0 bases and the J gene lost 7 bases, with 16 bases spanning the gap. The CDR3 runs to 16 residues. Germline-derived CDR1 and CDR2 are SGHNT and YYREEE (reference sequence). The CDR3 nucleotides are TGTGCCAGCAGCTTGGGGTCTGGCAGGGACTCTGAAAAACTGTTTTTT. It codes for CASSLGSGRDSEKLFF.